The clone carrying this T cell receptor beta chain was seen only a few times. The entry originates in a study of type 1 and type 2 diabetes patients. PCR was run on genomic DNA. The TCR beta CDR3 region was amplified using 30 forward and 13 reverse primers. Via MiXCR, TCRdb re-called the multiplex PCR reads, giving one row per CDR3 protein. The sample lists 250,000 or so distinct CDR3 sequences; approximately 45% were seen once. With 0 bases removed from V and 2 bases from J, the gap between germline ends came to 4 bases. CDR1 is SGHVS and CDR2 is FQNEAQ in the germline V gene. This CDR3 comprises 13 residues.

Sequenced: peripheral blood mononuclear cells (PBMCs). The V call is TRBV7-8, the J call TRBJ2-5; D not resolved. The origin of this receptor is a man younger than 30 with type 2 diabetes. CDR3 sequence (DNA): TGTGCCAGCAGCTTAGCTCTACAAGAGACCCAGTACTTC. Translating gives CASSLALQETQYF.